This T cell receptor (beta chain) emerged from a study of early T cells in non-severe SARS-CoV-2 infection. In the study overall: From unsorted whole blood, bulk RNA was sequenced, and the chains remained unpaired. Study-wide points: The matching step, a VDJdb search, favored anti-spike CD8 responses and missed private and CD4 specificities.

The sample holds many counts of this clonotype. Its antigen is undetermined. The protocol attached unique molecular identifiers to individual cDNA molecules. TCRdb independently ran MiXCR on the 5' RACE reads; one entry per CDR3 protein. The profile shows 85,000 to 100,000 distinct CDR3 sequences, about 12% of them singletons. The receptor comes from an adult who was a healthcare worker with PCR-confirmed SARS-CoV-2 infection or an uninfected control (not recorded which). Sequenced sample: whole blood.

The CDR3, as DNA: TGCAGTGCCTCAAGGACAGGAACTGGGGCCAACGTCCTGACTTTC. Translation gives CSASRTGTGANVLTF. The chain couples TRBV20-1 to TRBJ2-6, with 7 positions matching TRBD1. Germline values: CDR1 DFQATT, CDR2 SNEGSKA (reference sequence). V dropped 6 bases and J dropped 2; count of bases not matched to a gene: 7. There are 15 residues in the CDR3.